These 17 T cell receptor beta chains were all obtained from the same sample, sequenced in a study of intratumoral heterogeneity in liver cancer. The H label marked samples taken from distinct, geographically separated regions of the hepatocellular carcinoma nodule. Library generation was performed with the immunoSEQ multiplex PCR assay. This immuneACCESS table, as held by TCRdb, lists in-frame sequences with V and J called but not all clones. Of the missing ones, under half trace to an unresolved V gene in checked studies; the others have no known cause. This sample gives around 2,900 clones in total; 71% of them show up just once. The top ten constitute around 50% of the sample. The source was tumor tissue, collected before any cancer treatment. The receptor set was obtained from a woman in her sixties or seventies with hepatocellular carcinoma.

The V gene is TRBV5-1, the J gene TRBJ1-1; D is uncertain. The CDR3 runs to 15 residues. Germline V CDR1 and CDR2: SGHRS, YFSETQ. V was shortened by 6 bases and J by 0 bases, with 15 bases between the two germline ends. The CDR3 nucleotides read TGCGCCAGCACCGAAGAGGGAAGAATGAACACTGAAGCTTTCTTT. Translating it yields CASTEEGRMNTEAFF.

The chain recombines TRBV7-8 with TRBJ1-4; possibly TRBD1 for D (5 bases). In germline, CDR1 is SGHVS, CDR2 FQNEAQ. V shed 3 bases and J shed 8 bases, with 13 bases lying between them. This CDR3 region has 14 residues. The CDR3 here is CASSFGGGGEKLFF. The CDR3 DNA reads as TGTGCCAGCAGCTTTGGCGGGGGAGGCGAAAAACTGTTTTTT.

The genes are TRBV4-1 and TRBJ2-1; D might be TRBD2 (6 bases). The CDR3 sequence is 18 residues long. Trimming removed 4 bases from V and 4 bases from J, with 23 bases in between. Germline values: CDR1 MGHRA, CDR2 YSYEKL. CDR3 residues: CASSPFDGVAEKYNEQFF. In nucleotides, the CDR3 is TGCGCCAGCAGCCCCTTTGATGGGGTAGCGGAAAAATACAATGAGCAGTTCTTC.

The chain carries TRBV7-8 and TRBJ2-7; 10 nucleotides match TRBD1. Germline V gene sequence: CDR1 SGHVS, CDR2 FQNEAQ. The CDR3 runs 16 residues. V was pared by 5 bases and J by 7 bases, with 14 bases of the junction left unmatched. CDR3 sequence reads: CASSPTGGTGAREQYF. In DNA form, the CDR3 reads TGTGCCAGCAGCCCTACCGGGGGGACAGGGGCTAGGGAGCAGTACTTC.

The chain is built from TRBV7-6 and TRBJ1-4, with D perhaps TRBD1 (5 bases). This CDR3 has 15 residues. CDR1 SGHVS and CDR2 FNYEAQ come from the germline V gene. Deletions cut 1 base from V and 6 bases from J, with 12 bases between. The CDR3 protein is CASSLDWMGDEKLFF. CDR3 bases: TGTGCCAGCAGCTTAGATTGGATGGGGGATGAAAAACTGTTTTTT.

By sample fraction, this clone is medium-sized. The chain recombines TRBV27 with TRBJ2-5; possibly TRBD2 for D (6 bases). The CDR3 is made up of 13 amino acids. The V end lost 5 bases, the J end lost 7 bases, and 14 bases lay between the germline ends. Germline assignment: CDR1 MNHEY and CDR2 SMNVEV (reference sequence). The CDR3 reads CASSTTEGLTQYF. CDR3 nucleotide sequence: TGTGCCAGCAGTACGACGGAGGGCTTGACCCAGTACTTC.

The J gene is TRBJ2-5, the V gene TRBV7-2; D is possibly TRBD2 (6 bases). Germline V gives CDR1 SGHTA, CDR2 FQGNSA. With 7 bases removed from V and 5 bases from J, the gap between germline ends came to 14 bases. This CDR3 is built from 13 residues. The DNA of the CDR3 is TGTGCCAGCAACAGACTAGTTGGGGAGACCCAGTACTTC. It encodes CASNRLVGETQYF.

This clone is labeled as medium-sized. The chain links TRBV6-5 to TRBJ2-3; D might be TRBD2 (6 bases). CDR1 is MNHEY, CDR2 SVGAGI, per germline. V lost 2 bases to trimming and J lost 6 bases, with 18 bases between them. This CDR3 spans 16 amino acids. The CDR3 sequence: CASSYARPGGVDTQYF. Written as DNA, the CDR3 is TGTGCCAGCAGTTACGCTAGACCCGGAGGGGTTGATACGCAGTATTTT.

This clone was counted a single time. V and J are TRBV5-1 and TRBJ2-5; D possibly corresponds to TRBD2 (5 bases). The V end was cut by 2 bases, the J end by 0 bases, with 14 bases between. The CDR3 length is 16 residues. Per the germline V gene, CDR1 is SGHRS and CDR2 is YFSETQ. The chain's CDR3 is CASSFNSGQYQETQYF. The CDR3 DNA reads TGCGCCAGCAGCTTTAACAGCGGTCAGTACCAAGAGACCCAGTACTTC.

The genes are TRBV29-1 and TRBJ2-3; TRBD1 aligns across 12 bases. Germline trimming cut 6 bases from V and 3 bases from J; bases unmatched to any gene: 10. In germline, CDR1 is SQVTM, CDR2 ANQGSEA. The CDR3 sequence is 16 residues long. CDR3 sequence reads: CSVRGGTGGRTDTQYF. Written as DNA, the CDR3 is TGCAGCGTGAGAGGAGGGACAGGGGGCAGGACAGATACGCAGTATTTT.

The genes are TRBV12-3 or TRBV12-4 and TRBJ1-1; no reliable D call. V shed 3 bases and J shed 1 base, with 6 bases lying between them. The CDR3 is made up of 13 amino acids. Written as DNA, the CDR3 is TGTGCCAGCAGTTTGAGAAGGAACACTGAAGCTTTCTTT. Protein product: CASSLRRNTEAFF.

This chain uses TRBV27 with TRBJ2-2; maybe TRBD1 (6 bases). Germline CDR1 MNHEY, CDR2 SMNVEV (reference sequence). Deletions cut 5 bases from V and 7 bases from J, with 17 bases between. The CDR3 runs 15 residues. CDR3 bases: TGTGCCAGCAGTCTAAATTTTCAGGGGAGCGGGGAGCTGTTTTTT. It specifies CASSLNFQGSGELFF.

The V call is TRBV9, the J call TRBJ1-2, with D hard to call. The CDR3 spans 12 residues. Germline V gene lookup returns CDR1 SGDLS and CDR2 YYNGEE. V dropped 3 bases and J dropped 6 bases, with 9 bases sitting between them. The CDR3 region has the DNA TGTGCCAGCAGCGAACCCCGCCATGGCTACACCTTC. Its protein is CASSEPRHGYTF.

The gene calls are TRBV28 and TRBJ2-7, with D possibly matching TRBD1 (6 bases). With 7 bases removed from V and 6 bases from J, the gap between germline ends came to 19 bases. The germline gives CDR1 MDHEN, CDR2 SYDVKM. CDR3 length equals 14 residues. This CDR3 is CASIRGNQPREQYF. CDR3 nucleotide sequence: TGTGCCAGCATCAGGGGAAACCAGCCGCGCGAGCAGTACTTC.

The chain couples TRBV25-1 to TRBJ2-1, with unresolved D. This CDR3 is 12 amino acids long. V was shortened by 1 base and J by 10 bases, with 8 bases between the two germline ends. Germline CDR1 is MGHDK and CDR2 is SYGVNS. This CDR3 reads CASSEWAEEQFF. For the CDR3, the DNA is TGTGCCAGCAGTGAATGGGCGGAAGAGCAGTTCTTC.

This chain uses TRBV28 with TRBJ1-1; a possible D gene is TRBD1 (6 bases). This CDR3 spans 16 amino acids. Germline loops: CDR1 MDHEN, CDR2 SYDVKM. V shed 2 bases and J shed 6 bases, with 19 bases lying between them. The CDR3 DNA follows: TGTGCCAGCAGTTTAGGGGGGGCGCAAGGGGTCTCTGAAGCTTTCTTT. Protein product: CASSLGGAQGVSEAFF.

V is TRBV10-3 and J is TRBJ2-3; D is perhaps TRBD1 or TRBD2 (5 bases each). The V end was cut by 10 bases, the J end by 2 bases, with 16 bases between. Germline V gene sequence: CDR1 ENHRY, CDR2 SYGVKD. The CDR3 loop spans 14 amino acids. DNA for the CDR3: TGTGCCACTGGGGACCGGGCTAACACAGATACGCAGTATTTT. Translated: CATGDRANTDTQYF.